These T cell receptor beta chains were read from a single sample in a study of blood T cell repertoires in COVID-19. Sequenced by immunoSEQ multiplex PCR; TCRdb stores in-frame clones only, minus some. The sample consists of approximately 59,000 clones, around 86% of them appearing once. The specimen sequenced was peripheral blood. These receptors originate from a woman aged 80 or over with acute or convalescent COVID-19. Both conserved end residues are part of each CDR3. The order of the fields is J gene, clone size, V gene, D gene, CDR3 protein, CDR3 DNA. A D gene is named only where the DNA matches it firmly. Clone sizes are given selectively: once, few, many, or a class where the clone is expanded.

TRBJ2-5 | - | TRBV4-1 | - | CASSQEDSLKTQYF | TGCGCCAGCAGCCAAGAGGACTCGCTGAAGACCCAGTACTTC
TRBJ2-5 | - | TRBV11-3 | TRBD2 | CASSLGTSGETQYF | TGTGCCAGCAGCCTCGGGACTAGCGGAGAGACCCAGTACTTC
TRBJ2-7 | - | TRBV10-3 | TRBD2 | CAIRTSGPLEQYF | TGTGCCATCCGGACTAGCGGGCCTCTCGAGCAGTACTTC
TRBJ1-5 | once | TRBV7-2 | - | CASSLDSYSNQPQHF | TGTGCCAGCAGCCTAGACAGTTATAGCAATCAGCCCCAGCATTTT
TRBJ2-3 | - | TRBV6-2/TRBV6-3 | - | CASSYPQAPNTDTQYF | TGTGCCAGCAGTTACCCCCAGGCCCCGAACACAGATACGCAGTATTTT
TRBJ2-3 | - | TRBV12-5 | TRBD2 | CASGLGLAGGQWDTQYF | TGTGCTAGTGGTTTAGGGCTAGCGGGGGGGCAATGGGATACGCAGTATTTT
TRBJ2-7 | once | TRBV19 | TRBD2 | CASSPGRTSGVRYEQYF | TGTGCCAGTAGTCCGGGACGGACTAGCGGGGTGCGCTACGAGCAGTACTTC
TRBJ2-6 | once | TRBV6-5 | - | CASRSDPPGANVLTF | TGTGCCAGCAGGAGCGATCCACCTGGGGCCAACGTCCTGACTTTC
TRBJ2-7 | - | TRBV13 | TRBD2 | CASSLASGGLIYEQYF | TGTGCCAGCAGCTTAGCTAGCGGGGGGCTAATCTACGAGCAGTACTTC
TRBJ1-1 | - | TRBV28 | - | CASITGGGGGNTEAFF | TGTGCCAGCATCACCGGCGGGGGAGGGGGGAACACTGAAGCTTTCTTT
TRBJ1-1 | few | TRBV5-1 | TRBD1 | CASSHRDRDTEAFF | TGCGCCAGCAGCCACCGGGACAGGGACACTGAAGCTTTCTTT
TRBJ2-6 | medium-sized | TRBV9 | - | CASTPFRSGANVLTF | TGTGCCAGCACCCCCTTTCGCTCTGGGGCCAACGTCCTGACTTTC
TRBJ2-1 | - | TRBV18 | TRBD2 | CASSRQPLAGRSYNEQFF | TGTGCCAGCTCACGTCAGCCGTTAGCGGGGCGCTCCTACAATGAGCAGTTCTTC
TRBJ2-2 | few | TRBV19 | - | CASSPDGGYTGELFF | TGTGCCAGTAGCCCGGACGGAGGTTACACCGGGGAGCTGTTTTTT
TRBJ1-4 | - | TRBV7-2 | - | CASSLARTGEGELFF | TGTGCCAGCAGCTTAGCACGGACTGGTGAGGGTGAACTGTTTTTT
TRBJ2-2 | - | TRBV7-3 | TRBD1 | CASSTGTGRPGELFF | TGTGCCAGCAGCACCGGGACAGGGAGACCCGGGGAGCTGTTTTTT
TRBJ2-1 | - | TRBV30 | TRBD2 | CAWSVRVAGGINSYNEQFF | TGTGCCTGGAGTGTACGAGTAGCGGGAGGGATTAATTCCTACAATGAGCAGTTCTTC
TRBJ2-4 | - | TRBV27 | TRBD2 | CATSGTSGGPQYF | TGTGCCACTTCCGGGACTAGCGGGGGGCCTCAGTACTTC
TRBJ2-7 | - | TRBV28 | TRBD1 | CASTTPTGGSYEQYF | TGTGCCAGCACGACTCCTACAGGGGGATCCTACGAGCAGTACTTC
TRBJ2-7 | - | TRBV5-4 | TRBD2 | CASSLEASGFRDEQYF | TGTGCCAGCAGCTTGGAGGCTAGCGGATTTCGGGACGAGCAGTACTTC
TRBJ1-2 | - | TRBV4-1 | - | CASSPTGFRGYTF | TGCGCCAGCAGCCCAACAGGGTTTCGAGGCTACACCTTC
TRBJ1-1 | - | TRBV6-5 | TRBD1 | CASRLDRVITEAFF | TGTGCCAGCAGACTCGACAGGGTCATCACTGAAGCTTTCTTT
TRBJ1-1 | - | TRBV10-1 | TRBD1 | CASRAMVGQGETEAFF | TGCGCCAGCAGGGCAATGGTGGGACAGGGGGAAACTGAAGCTTTCTTT
TRBJ2-2 | - | TRBV6-5 | - | CASLGLLNTGELFF | TGTGCCAGCTTGGGACTCCTGAACACCGGGGAGCTGTTTTTT
TRBJ2-7 | - | TRBV23-1 | - | CASRLQGRDGTPYEQYF | TGCGCCAGCAGACTACAGGGTCGGGACGGTACCCCCTACGAGCAGTACTTC
TRBJ1-2 | - | TRBV12-3/TRBV12-4 | - | CASRPDRIYGYTF | TGTGCCAGCAGACCGGACAGAATTTATGGCTACACCTTC
TRBJ2-2 | - | TRBV9 | - | CASSLATGGGKELFF | TGTGCCAGCAGCCTGGCGACAGGTGGGGGCAAGGAGCTGTTTTTT
TRBJ2-1 | - | TRBV6-4 | - | CASSGGKGEQFF | TGTGCCAGCAGTGGAGGGAAGGGTGAGCAGTTCTTC
TRBJ1-4 | - | TRBV5-1 | - | CASSLSGDGEKLFF | TGCGCCAGCAGCTTATCAGGGGACGGGGAAAAACTGTTTTTT
TRBJ2-2 | - | TRBV7-3 | TRBD2 | CASSPSGLAGAPGELFF | TGTGCCAGCAGCCCGTCAGGGCTAGCGGGGGCCCCCGGGGAGCTGTTTTTT
TRBJ2-3 | - | TRBV19 | - | CASSIEVQPTDTQYF | TGTGCCAGTAGTATAGAGGTACAGCCCACAGATACGCAGTATTTT
TRBJ1-5 | medium-sized | TRBV24-1 | TRBD1 | CATSEPGQPNQPQHF | TGTGCCACCAGTGAGCCGGGACAGCCGAATCAGCCCCAGCATTTT
TRBJ1-1 | - | TRBV2 | - | CASNGWRNTEAFF | TGTGCCAGTAACGGGTGGAGGAACACTGAAGCTTTCTTT
TRBJ1-5 | - | TRBV6-1 | - | CASSEERNQPQHF | TGTGCCAGCAGTGAAGAGAGGAATCAGCCCCAGCATTTT
TRBJ1-4 | - | TRBV7-9 | - | CASSFFGSLEEKLFF | TGTGCCAGCAGCTTCTTCGGGTCTCTGGAAGAAAAACTGTTTTTT